Shown below are 6 T cell receptor beta chains from a single sample sequenced in a study of CD8+ T cells in alopecia areata. Treatment noted: oral pan-JAK inhibitor, 5-10 mg twice daily. Extraction of RNA preceded its reverse transcription into cDNA, which served as the sequencing template. Here immunoSEQ multiplex PCR was the method, and the copy in TCRdb shows in-frame clones only, minus some. The table has approximately 180,000 clones, 53% seen once; the top ten hold roughly a tenth. The specimen comprised CD8+ T cells sorted from blood, sampled at week 24, from a patient treated with tofacitinib. Receptor source: a human donor with alopecia areata.

This clone was recorded a few times. The chain joins TRBV29-1 to TRBJ2-7; a weak D match, TRBD2 (7 bases). This CDR3 is 14 amino acids long. Looked up from germline, CDR1 is SQVTM and CDR2 is ANQGSEA. Trimming removed 4 bases from V and 6 bases from J, with 19 bases in between. The chain's CDR3 is CSVVLTEGGTEQYF. The CDR3 DNA is TGCAGCGTTGTCTTGACCGAGGGGGGGACCGAGCAGTACTTC.

This chain connects TRBV5-4 to TRBJ2-1, with a tentative D call TRBD1 (5 bases). This CDR3 is 14 amino acids long. Germline CDR1 SGHNT, CDR2 YYREEE (reference sequence). Trimming took 1 base from V and 10 from J, leaving 15 bases between them. The CDR3 nucleotides are TGTGCCAGCAGCTTGTGGGGCCGATTTGGGGAGCAGTTCTTC. Translating gives CASSLWGRFGEQFF.

The V call is TRBV29-1, the J call TRBJ2-1; D is unresolved. The germline V gene encodes CDR1 SQVTM and CDR2 ANQGSEA. The CDR3 has 13 residues. The V gene lost 0 bases and the J gene lost 2 bases, with 5 bases spanning the gap. This chain's CDR3 is CSVEESTYNEQFF. For the CDR3, the DNA is TGCAGCGTTGAAGAATCTACCTACAATGAGCAGTTCTTC.

CDR3 region: CASSPSGGSDTQYF. The DNA for the CDR3 is TGTGCCAGCAGCCCCAGCGGGGGGTCAGATACGCAGTATTTT. The chain uses TRBV25-1 and TRBJ2-3, with 9 bases that match TRBD2. Unmatched junction bases numbered 5, after V lost 6 bases and J lost 4 bases. The CDR3 runs to 14 residues. Per the germline V gene, CDR1 is MGHDK and CDR2 is SYGVNS.

This clone was seen only once. The chain couples TRBV11-2 to TRBJ2-1; D unresolved. CDR3 length equals 13 residues. The V end was cut by 3 bases, the J end by 7 bases, with 10 bases between. Germline V gene lookup returns CDR1 SGHAT and CDR2 FQNNGV. CDR3 coding DNA: TGTGCCAGCAGCTTCCCTCTCCCGAATGAGCAGTTCTTC. It yields the protein CASSFPLPNEQFF.

The chain couples TRBV5-1 to TRBJ2-3, with 12 bases aligning to TRBD2. There are 16 residues in the CDR3. In germline, CDR1 is SGHRS, CDR2 YFSETQ. Germline trimming cut 4 bases from V and 4 bases from J; bases unmatched to any gene: 7. The CDR3 is CASSAGLAGTSDTQYF. The DNA of the CDR3 is TGCGCCAGCAGCGCCGGACTAGCGGGGACCTCAGATACGCAGTATTTT.